Presented here are 21 T cell receptor beta chains from one specimen sequenced in a study of blood T cell repertoires in COVID-19. TCRdb keeps only in-frame clones here, not all; method: immunoSEQ multiplex PCR. The table has 270,000 or so clones, around 88% seen once. The sequenced material came from peripheral blood. These receptors came from a man in his forties with acute or convalescent COVID-19.

This clone was counted a single time. The V and J genes are TRBV5-1 and TRBJ2-5, with 7 bases aligning to TRBD2. The CDR3 extends over 17 amino acids. Looked up from germline, CDR1 is SGHRS and CDR2 is YFSETQ. The V and J ends lost 6 bases and 2 bases, in that order; junction bases with no gene match: 16. The CDR3 is CASTPSGPRRGQETQYF. CDR3 bases: TGCGCCAGCACCCCTAGCGGACCCCGGCGGGGGCAAGAGACCCAGTACTTC. The complete variable domain, with remaining parts taken from reference TRBV5-1 and TRBJ2-5, reads KAGVTQTPRYLIKTRGQQVTLSCSPISGHRSVSWYQQTPGQGLQFLFEYFSETQRNKGNFPGRFSGRQFSNSRSEMNVSTLELGDSALYLCASTPSGPRRGQETQYFGPGTRLLVL.

The V gene is TRBV12-5, the J gene TRBJ2-2; the D gene is possibly TRBD2 (6 bases). The germline V and J ends were trimmed by 3 bases and 4 bases, with 15 bases remaining between them. The CDR3 is 16 amino acids. Looked up from germline, CDR1 is LGHNT and CDR2 is FRNRAP. The CDR3 region is CASGFGGRGITGELFF. The CDR3 DNA is TGTGCTAGTGGTTTTGGGGGACGGGGGATCACCGGGGAGCTGTTTTTT.

The rearrangement joins TRBV5-6 to TRBJ1-1; D is possibly TRBD1 (6 bases). Germline CDR1 reads SGHDT; CDR2 reads YYEEEE. V lost 0 bases and J 0 bases, leaving 9 bases between the germline ends. The CDR3 contains 15 residues. CDR3 residues: CASSLGQVMNTEAFF. The CDR3 coding sequence is TGTGCCAGCAGCTTGGGACAGGTCATGAACACTGAAGCTTTCTTT.

The genes are TRBV5-1 and TRBJ2-7, with 7 bases identical to TRBD1. Trimming at V came to 3 bases and at J to 3 bases, leaving 15 bases not matched to a gene. CDR3 size: 17 residues. Germline CDR1 and CDR2: SGHRS and YFSETQ. The CDR3 loop reads CASSWGTERSPLYEQYF. The CDR3 coding sequence is TGCGCCAGCAGCTGGGGGACAGAACGGTCCCCACTCTACGAGCAGTACTTC.

The chain links TRBV10-3 to TRBJ1-1; 8 bases map to TRBD1. Germline V gene data show CDR1 as ENHRY and CDR2 as SYGVKD. The V gene end was trimmed by 0 bases and the J gene end by 0 bases; junction bases not matched to a gene: 12. The length of the CDR3 is 19 residues. CDR3 DNA sequence: TGTGCCATCAGTGAGTCATACTATCGGGCGACAGGGGTGAACACTGAAGCTTTCTTT. Translated, it gives CAISESYYRATGVNTEAFF.

The chain is built from TRBV5-1 and TRBJ2-3; 8 bases agree with TRBD1. Trimming at V came to 3 bases and at J to 4 bases, leaving 4 bases not matched to a gene. The CDR3 is made up of 14 amino acids. Germline CDR1 SGHRS, CDR2 YFSETQ. The DNA of the CDR3 is TGCGCCAGCAGCTCCAGGGGGCGGGCAGATACGCAGTATTTT. Translating gives CASSSRGRADTQYF.

V gene TRBV7-2 combines with J gene TRBJ1-6; D uncertain. CDR3 length equals 16 residues. Trimming removed 6 bases from V and 1 base from J, with 13 bases in between. Germline V gene lookup returns CDR1 SGHTA and CDR2 FQGNSA. CDR3 nucleotides: TGTGCCAGCAGGGATACCGGGTTATCCTATAATTCACCCCTCCACTTT. Its translation: CASRDTGLSYNSPLHF.

The count of this clone is one. V and J are TRBV10-1 and TRBJ2-7, with TRBD1 matching 8 bases. V was pared by 0 bases and J by 6 bases, with 7 bases of the junction left unmatched. The CDR3 is 15 residues long. In germline, CDR1 is WNHNN, CDR2 SYGVQD (reference sequence). DNA of the CDR3: TGCGCCAGCAGTGAGTCAGGGACAGGTTACGGCGAGCAGTACTTC. As protein: CASSESGTGYGEQYF.

V and J are TRBV6-5 and TRBJ1-1; TRBD1 agrees at 7 bases. CDR1 and CDR2 (germline): MNHEY, SVGAGI. The junction had 5 bases not matched to a gene; V was cut back by 4 bases and J by 0 bases. The CDR3 spans 15 residues. The CDR3 coding sequence is TGTGCCAGCAGTTCGTACAGGGGAATGAACACTGAAGCTTTCTTT. It codes for CASSSYRGMNTEAFF.

The gene calls are TRBV19 and TRBJ1-5; D remains unclear. This CDR3 comprises 14 residues. V dropped 11 bases and J dropped 4 bases, with 18 bases sitting between them. CDR1 and CDR2 from the germline V gene are LNHDA and SQIVND (reference sequence). The CDR3 DNA sequence: TGTGCCTGTAATAGAGGGTTTGGAAATCAGCCCCAGCATTTT. It yields the protein CACNRGFGNQPQHF.

The rearrangement uses TRBV30 and TRBJ2-1, with a weak D call TRBD1 (5 bases). The CDR3 is made up of 15 amino acids. Germline CDR1 reads GTSNPN; CDR2 reads SVGIG (reference sequence). Trimming removed 3 bases from V and 0 bases from J, with 12 bases in between. The CDR3 coding sequence is TGTGCCTGGAGCCGGGCAGGGTCCTCCTACAATGAGCAGTTCTTC. This codes for CAWSRAGSSYNEQFF.

V usage is TRBV24-1 and J usage is TRBJ2-7; 13 bases line up with TRBD2. The CDR3 is made up of 19 amino acids. J was trimmed by 1 base and V by 3 bases; bases with no gene match: 11. From germline, CDR1 is KGHDR and CDR2 SFDVKD. This CDR3 reads CATSDPPGTSGDFSYEQYF. In DNA, the CDR3 is TGTGCCACCAGTGATCCTCCGGGGACTAGCGGGGACTTTTCCTACGAGCAGTACTTC.

For this clone: Other DNA sequences in this sample translate to the same CDR3. The chain uses TRBV13 and TRBJ2-2; D unclear. The germline gives CDR1 PRHDT, CDR2 FYEKMQ (reference sequence). The CDR3 loop spans 12 amino acids. V lost 4 bases to trimming and J lost 3 bases, with 3 bases between them. CDR3 coding DNA: TGTGCCAGCAGCTCTTACACCGGGGAGCTGTTTTTT. It yields the protein CASSSYTGELFF.

The V and J genes are TRBV12-3 or TRBV12-4 and TRBJ2-7; possible D gene TRBD1, 5 bases. CDR3 size: 13 residues. Trimming took 5 bases from V and 3 from J, leaving 11 bases between them. The CDR3 spells CASSPGQGYEQYF. The CDR3 nucleotides are TGTGCCAGCAGTCCTGGGCAGGGCTACGAGCAGTACTTC.

This sequence joins TRBV2 and TRBJ2-3; D remains ambiguous. The CDR3 is made up of 10 amino acids. V was shortened by 7 bases and J by 4 bases, with 3 bases between the two germline ends. In germline, CDR1 is SNHLY, CDR2 FYNNEI. The CDR3 spells CASTADTQYF. The CDR3 DNA reads TGTGCCAGCACTGCAGATACGCAGTATTTT.

This clone was seen a few times. This chain uses TRBV5-1 with TRBJ1-1, with 8 bases that match TRBD1. After removal of 4 bases from V and 10 bases from J, the junction contained 6 bases not matched to a gene. The CDR3 is made up of 12 amino acids. CDR1 is SGHRS and CDR2 is YFSETQ in the germline V gene. The CDR3 nucleotides are TGCGCCAGCAGCCCCGGACAGGGTAGAGCTTTCTTT. Its translation is CASSPGQGRAFF.

The genes are TRBV7-8 and TRBJ1-5; no firm D call. This CDR3 is 15 amino acids long. The V gene lost 2 bases and the J gene lost 3 bases, with 11 bases spanning the gap. Germline-derived CDR1 and CDR2 are SGHVS and FQNEAQ. CDR3 in amino acids: CASSLREGDNQPQHF. The CDR3 DNA sequence: TGTGCCAGCAGCTTACGTGAGGGAGACAATCAGCCCCAGCATTTT.

The chain is built from TRBV5-4 and TRBJ1-1, with TRBD1 as a possible D gene (5 bases). Between the trimmed V and J ends, which lost 2 bases and 5 bases, there was a span of 16 bases. The CDR3 spans 15 residues. The V gene's germline CDR1 is SGHNT and CDR2 YYREEE (reference sequence). CDR3 sequence (DNA): TGTGCCAGCAGCTTAGGACACTCGGTAGTGACTGAAGCTTTCTTT. This sequence encodes CASSLGHSVVTEAFF. Supplemented by reference TRBV5-4 and TRBJ1-1, the full variable domain reads ETGVTQSPTHLIKTRGQQVTLRCSSQSGHNTVSWYQQALGQGPQFIFQYYREEENGRGNFPPRFSGLQFPNYSSELNVNALELDDSALYLCASSLGHSVVTEAFFGQGTRLTVV.

This clone came up a few times. V gene TRBV6-2 or TRBV6-3 combines with J gene TRBJ1-2; 7 bases map to TRBD1. Trimming at V came to 6 bases and at J to 4 bases, leaving 8 bases not matched to a gene. Germline-derived CDR1 and CDR2 are MNHEY and SVGEGT. The CDR3 length is 14 residues. The CDR3 region has the DNA TGTGCCAGCAGCTCCCCGGACAGGCTCTATGGCTACACCTTC. Translation gives CASSSPDRLYGYTF.

The gene calls are TRBV5-1 and TRBJ1-1; 11 bases are a match to TRBD1. V gave up 2 bases and J gave up 3 bases; unmatched junction bases: 3. Germline assignment: CDR1 SGHRS and CDR2 YFSETQ. This CDR3 comprises 15 residues. CDR3: CASSLGQGADTEAFF. The CDR3 bases are TGCGCCAGCAGCTTAGGACAGGGGGCCGACACTGAAGCTTTCTTT.

The CDR3 sequence is CAISEVVETQYF. The CDR3 DNA reads as TGTGCCATCAGTGAGGTCGTTGAGACCCAGTACTTC. This rearrangement joins TRBV10-3 to TRBJ2-5; no reliable D call. Germline lookup yields CDR1 ENHRY and CDR2 SYGVKD. This CDR3 region has 12 residues. Trimming removed 2 bases from V and 5 bases from J, with 6 bases in between.